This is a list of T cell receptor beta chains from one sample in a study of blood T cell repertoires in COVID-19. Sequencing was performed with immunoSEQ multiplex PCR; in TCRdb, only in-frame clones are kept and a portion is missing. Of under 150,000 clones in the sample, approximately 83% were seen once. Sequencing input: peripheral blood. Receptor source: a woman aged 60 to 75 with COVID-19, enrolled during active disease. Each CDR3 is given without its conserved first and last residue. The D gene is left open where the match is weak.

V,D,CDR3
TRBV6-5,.,ATLLRRGHEQF
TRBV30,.,AWSPGGDQPQH
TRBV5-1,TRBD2,ASSLGVAGDSQETQY
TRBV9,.,ASSVDGRGNEKLF
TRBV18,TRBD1,ASSPRGGPRTEAF
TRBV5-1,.,ASSLWLAQNTGELF
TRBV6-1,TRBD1,ASSDTGAAEAF
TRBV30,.,AWRSSNYGYT
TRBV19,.,ASSTRQSRYEQY
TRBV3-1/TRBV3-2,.,ASSQANRDTQY
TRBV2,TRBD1,ASSGTGTQPQH
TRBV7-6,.,ASSLGLNEQF
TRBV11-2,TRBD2,ASSRRWLAGLSTDTQY
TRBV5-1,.,ASSLALGSTDHYGYT
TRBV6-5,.,ASKLTATNEKLF
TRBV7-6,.,ASSLARGSSYEQY
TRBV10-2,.,ASSVTADSYEQY
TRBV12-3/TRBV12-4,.,ASSLSANYGYT
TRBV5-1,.,ASSFGRAEGYT
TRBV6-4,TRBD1,ASSQTGLITDTQY
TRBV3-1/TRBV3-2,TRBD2,ASSHQRGGHNEQF
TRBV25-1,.,ASSRTKNTEAF
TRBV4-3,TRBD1,ASSQDSRQGGSPLH
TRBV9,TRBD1,ASTLDGTGTIFGYT
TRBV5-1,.,ASSLGAGKNEKLF
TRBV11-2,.,ASSLGEGYT
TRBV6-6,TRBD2,ASGLGTSGYEQY
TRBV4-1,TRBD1,ASSQNPGGYEQY
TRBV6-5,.,ASITSQGRDEQF
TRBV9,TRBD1,ASSPQGGHTEAF
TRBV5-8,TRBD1,ASSLVGADRAYGYT
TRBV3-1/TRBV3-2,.,ASSQVRGYEQY
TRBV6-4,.,ASRSGNPNYGYT
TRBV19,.,ASSIQSGRGELF
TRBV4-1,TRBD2,ASSQYPRGGLNNEQF
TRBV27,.,ASRRGSNTEAF
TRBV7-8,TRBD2,ASSPGLAEQY
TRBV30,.,AWTGGEGFNYGYT
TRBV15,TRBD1,ATSRDLPGTGIHEQF
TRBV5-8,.,ASSLLHGGSNQPQH
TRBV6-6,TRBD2,ASSLRGLAGNKDTQY
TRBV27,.,ASSFHVRETQY
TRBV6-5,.,ASSYSGEDGNEQF
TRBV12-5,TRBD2,ASGPPGRSGGTGELF
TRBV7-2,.,ASSSMGLFNEQF
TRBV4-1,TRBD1,ASSQVGTANGYT